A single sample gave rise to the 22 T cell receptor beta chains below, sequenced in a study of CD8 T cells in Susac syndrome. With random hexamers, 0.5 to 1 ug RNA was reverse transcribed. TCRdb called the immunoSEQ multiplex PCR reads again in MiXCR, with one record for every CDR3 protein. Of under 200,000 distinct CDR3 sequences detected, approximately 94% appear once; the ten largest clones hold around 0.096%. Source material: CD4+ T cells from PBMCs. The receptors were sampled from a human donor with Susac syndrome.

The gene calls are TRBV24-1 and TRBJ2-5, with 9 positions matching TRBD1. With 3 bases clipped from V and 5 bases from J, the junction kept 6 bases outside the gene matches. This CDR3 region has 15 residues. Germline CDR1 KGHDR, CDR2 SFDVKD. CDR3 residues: CATSDPGTGSETQYF. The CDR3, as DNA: TGTGCCACCAGTGATCCCGGGACAGGGAGCGAGACCCAGTACTTC.

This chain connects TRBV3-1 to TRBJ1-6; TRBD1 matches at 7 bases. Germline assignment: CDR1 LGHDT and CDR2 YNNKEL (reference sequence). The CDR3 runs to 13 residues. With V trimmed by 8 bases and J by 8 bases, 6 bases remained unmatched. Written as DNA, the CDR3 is TGTGCCAGCCGACAGGGTCAGGATTCACCCCTCCACTTT. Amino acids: CASRQGQDSPLHF.

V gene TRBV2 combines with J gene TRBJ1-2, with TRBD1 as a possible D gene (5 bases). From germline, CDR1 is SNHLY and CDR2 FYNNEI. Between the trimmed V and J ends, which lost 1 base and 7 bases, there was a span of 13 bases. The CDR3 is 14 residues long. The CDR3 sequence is CASSEEAGLSGYTF. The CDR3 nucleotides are TGTGCCAGCAGTGAAGAGGCAGGGTTGAGTGGCTACACCTTC.

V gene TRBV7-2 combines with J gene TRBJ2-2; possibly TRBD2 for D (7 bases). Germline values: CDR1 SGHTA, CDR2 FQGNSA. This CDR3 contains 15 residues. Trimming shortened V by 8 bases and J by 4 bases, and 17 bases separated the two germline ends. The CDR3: CASRTGRALTGELFF. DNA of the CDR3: TGTGCCAGCCGAACAGGGAGGGCGCTCACCGGGGAGCTGTTTTTT.

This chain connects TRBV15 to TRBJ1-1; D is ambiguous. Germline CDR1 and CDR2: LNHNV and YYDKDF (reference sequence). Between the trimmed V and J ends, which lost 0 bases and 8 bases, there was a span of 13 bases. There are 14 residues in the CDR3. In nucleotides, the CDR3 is TGTGCCACCAGCAGAGACCGATCGACTTGGGAAGCTTTCTTT. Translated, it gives CATSRDRSTWEAFF.

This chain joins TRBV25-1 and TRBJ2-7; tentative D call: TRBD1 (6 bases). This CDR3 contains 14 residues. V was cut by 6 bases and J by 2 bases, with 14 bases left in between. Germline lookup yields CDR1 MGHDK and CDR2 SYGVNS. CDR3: CASRRGHGTYEQYF. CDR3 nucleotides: TGTGCCAGCAGAAGGGGACATGGCACCTACGAGCAGTACTTC.

For the CDR3, the DNA is TGTGCCAGCAGTCTGGGACAGCCGGGCACCGGGGAGCTGTTTTTT. Translated: CASSLGQPGTGELFF. The rearrangement links TRBV12-3 or TRBV12-4 to TRBJ2-2, with 7 positions matching TRBD1. The CDR3 covers 15 residues. The ends lost 5 bases at V and 4 bases at J; junction bases unmatched: 7.

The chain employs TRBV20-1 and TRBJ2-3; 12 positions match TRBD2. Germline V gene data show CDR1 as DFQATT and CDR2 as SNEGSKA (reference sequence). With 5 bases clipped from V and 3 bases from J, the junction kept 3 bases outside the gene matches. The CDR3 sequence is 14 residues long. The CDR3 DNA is TGCAGTGCTGGGACTAGCGGGTTTACAGATACGCAGTATTTT. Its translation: CSAGTSGFTDTQYF.

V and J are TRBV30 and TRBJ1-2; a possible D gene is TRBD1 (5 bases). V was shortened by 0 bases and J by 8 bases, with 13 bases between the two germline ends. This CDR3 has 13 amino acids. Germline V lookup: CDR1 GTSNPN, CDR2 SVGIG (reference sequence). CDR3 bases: TGTGCCTGGAGTGTAAGCGGGGGAGGAGGCTACACCTTC. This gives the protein CAWSVSGGGGYTF.

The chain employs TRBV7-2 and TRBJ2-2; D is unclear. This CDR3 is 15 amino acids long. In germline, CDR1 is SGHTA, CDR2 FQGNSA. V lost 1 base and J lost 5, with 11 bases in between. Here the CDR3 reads CASSLVGPETGELFF. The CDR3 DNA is TGTGCCAGCAGCTTAGTAGGGCCTGAGACCGGGGAGCTGTTTTTT.

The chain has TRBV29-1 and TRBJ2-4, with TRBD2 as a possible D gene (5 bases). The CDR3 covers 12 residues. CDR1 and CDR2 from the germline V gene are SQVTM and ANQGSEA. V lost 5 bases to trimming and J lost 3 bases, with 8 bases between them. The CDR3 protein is CSVRTDKNIQYF. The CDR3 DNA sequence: TGCAGCGTTAGGACTGACAAAAACATTCAGTACTTC.

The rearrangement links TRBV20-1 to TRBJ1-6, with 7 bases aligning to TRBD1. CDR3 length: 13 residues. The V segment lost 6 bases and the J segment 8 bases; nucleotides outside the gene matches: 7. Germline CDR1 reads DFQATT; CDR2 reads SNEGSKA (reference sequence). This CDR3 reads CSALDRAYSPLHF. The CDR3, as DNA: TGCAGTGCCCTCGACAGGGCTTATTCACCCCTCCACTTT.

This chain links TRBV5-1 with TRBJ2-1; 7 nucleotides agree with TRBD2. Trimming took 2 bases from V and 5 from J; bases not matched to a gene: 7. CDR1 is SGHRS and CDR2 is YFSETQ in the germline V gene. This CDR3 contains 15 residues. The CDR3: CASSFEASGNNEQFF. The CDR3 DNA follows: TGCGCCAGCAGCTTTGAGGCTAGCGGAAACAATGAGCAGTTCTTC.

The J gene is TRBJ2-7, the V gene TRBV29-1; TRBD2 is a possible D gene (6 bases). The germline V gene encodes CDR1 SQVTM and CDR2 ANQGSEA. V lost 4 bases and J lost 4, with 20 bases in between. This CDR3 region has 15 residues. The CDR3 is CSVVGGNWGSYEQYF. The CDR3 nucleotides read TGCAGCGTTGTGGGAGGAAATTGGGGTTCTTACGAGCAGTACTTC.

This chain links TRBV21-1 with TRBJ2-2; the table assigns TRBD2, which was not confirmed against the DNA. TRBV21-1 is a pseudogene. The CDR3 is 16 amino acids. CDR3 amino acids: CASSKGAGPNTGELFF. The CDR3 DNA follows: TGTGCCAGCAGCAAAGGAGCGGGGCCGAACACCGGGGAGCTGTTTTTT.

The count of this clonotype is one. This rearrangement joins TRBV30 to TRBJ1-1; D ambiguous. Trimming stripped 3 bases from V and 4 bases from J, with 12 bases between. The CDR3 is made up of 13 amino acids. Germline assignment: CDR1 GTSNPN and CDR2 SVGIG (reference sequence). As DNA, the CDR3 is TGTGCCTGGAGGTCAGAGTGGGGCACTGAAGCTTTCTTT. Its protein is CAWRSEWGTEAFF. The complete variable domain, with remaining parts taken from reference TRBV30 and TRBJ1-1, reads SQTIHQWPATLVQPVGSPLSLECTVEGTSNPNLYWYRQAAGRGLQLLFYSVGIGQISSEVPQNLSASRPQDRQFILSSKKLLLSDSGFYLCAWRSEWGTEAFFGQGTRLTVV.

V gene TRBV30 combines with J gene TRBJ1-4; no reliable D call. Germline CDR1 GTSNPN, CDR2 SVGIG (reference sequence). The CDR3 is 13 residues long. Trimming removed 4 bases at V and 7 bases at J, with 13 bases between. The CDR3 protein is CAWKRTGFEKLFF. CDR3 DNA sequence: TGTGCCTGGAAGAGAACGGGGTTTGAAAAACTGTTTTTT.

CDR3 amino acids: CAISGQGNGYTF. The CDR3 DNA sequence: TGTGCCATCAGTGGACAGGGGAATGGCTACACCTTC. V gene TRBV10-3 combines with J gene TRBJ1-2; TRBD1 agrees at 8 bases. This CDR3 contains 12 residues. Germline CDR1 and CDR2: ENHRY and SYGVKD. The V segment lost 4 bases and the J segment 6 bases; nucleotides outside the gene matches: 1.

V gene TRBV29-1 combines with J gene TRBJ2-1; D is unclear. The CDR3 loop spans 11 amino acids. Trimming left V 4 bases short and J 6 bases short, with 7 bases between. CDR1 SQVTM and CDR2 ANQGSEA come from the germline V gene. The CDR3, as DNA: TGCAGCGTTGGACACCTCAATGAGCAGTTCTTC. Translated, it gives CSVGHLNEQFF.

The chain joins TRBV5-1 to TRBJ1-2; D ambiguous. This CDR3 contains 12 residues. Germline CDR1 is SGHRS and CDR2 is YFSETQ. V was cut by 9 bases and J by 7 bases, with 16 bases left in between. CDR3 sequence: CANPWRTIGYTF. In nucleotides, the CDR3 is TGCGCCAACCCTTGGCGCACGATTGGCTACACCTTC.

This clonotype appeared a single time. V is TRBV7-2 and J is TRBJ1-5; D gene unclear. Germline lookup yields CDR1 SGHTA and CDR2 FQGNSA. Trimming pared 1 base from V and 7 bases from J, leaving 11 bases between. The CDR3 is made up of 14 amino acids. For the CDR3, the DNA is TGTGCCAGCAGCTTAGTGCCGGGAGAGCAGCCCCAGCATTTT. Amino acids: CASSLVPGEQPQHF.

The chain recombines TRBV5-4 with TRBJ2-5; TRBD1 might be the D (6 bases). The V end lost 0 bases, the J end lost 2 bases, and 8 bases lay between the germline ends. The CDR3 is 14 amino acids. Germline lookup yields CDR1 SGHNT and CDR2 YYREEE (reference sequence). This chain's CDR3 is CASSLVDRQETQYF. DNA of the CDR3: TGTGCCAGCAGCTTGGTTGACAGGCAAGAGACCCAGTACTTC.